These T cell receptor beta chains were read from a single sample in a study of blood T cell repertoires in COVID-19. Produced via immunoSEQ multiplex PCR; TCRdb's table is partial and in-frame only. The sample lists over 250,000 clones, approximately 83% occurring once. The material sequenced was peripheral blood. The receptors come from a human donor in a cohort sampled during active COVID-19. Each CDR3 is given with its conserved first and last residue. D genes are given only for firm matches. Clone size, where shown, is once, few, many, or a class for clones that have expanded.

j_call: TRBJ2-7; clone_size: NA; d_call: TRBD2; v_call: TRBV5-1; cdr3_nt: TGCGCCAGCAGCTTGGCTAGCGGAACCTACGAGCAGTACTTC; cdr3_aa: CASSLASGTYEQYF
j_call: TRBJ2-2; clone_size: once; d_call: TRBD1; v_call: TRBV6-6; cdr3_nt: TGTGCCAGCAGTTTTGGGGGACAGGGAGGCTTGGAGCTGTTTTTT; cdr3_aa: CASSFGGQGGLELFF
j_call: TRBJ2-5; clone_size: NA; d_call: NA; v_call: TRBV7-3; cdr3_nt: TGTGCCAGCAGCCTATCGGGACTTCAAGAGACCCAGTACTTC; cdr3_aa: CASSLSGLQETQYF
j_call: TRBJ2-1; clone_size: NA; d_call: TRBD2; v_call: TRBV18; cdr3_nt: TGTGCCAGCTCACCATTAAGCGGGAGCGACAATGAGCAGTTCTTC; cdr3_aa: CASSPLSGSDNEQFF
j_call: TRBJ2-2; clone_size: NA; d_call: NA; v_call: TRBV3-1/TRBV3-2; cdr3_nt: TGTGCCAGCAGCCAAGTAGAGAGAGAGCTGTTTTTT; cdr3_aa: CASSQVERELFF
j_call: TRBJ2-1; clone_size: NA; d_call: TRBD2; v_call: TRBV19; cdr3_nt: TGTGCCAGTAGTTGGGTAGCGGGCTCCTACAATGAGCAGTTCTTC; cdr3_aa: CASSWVAGSYNEQFF
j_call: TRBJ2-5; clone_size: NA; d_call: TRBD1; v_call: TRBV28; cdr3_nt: TGTGCCAGCAGCAAACCCCGGACAGGGGGAGGAGAGACCCAGTACTTC; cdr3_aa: CASSKPRTGGGETQYF
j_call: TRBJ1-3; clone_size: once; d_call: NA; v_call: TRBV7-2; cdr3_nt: TGTGCCAGCAGCGGGGGGTCCGGAAACACCATATATTTT; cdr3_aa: CASSGGSGNTIYF
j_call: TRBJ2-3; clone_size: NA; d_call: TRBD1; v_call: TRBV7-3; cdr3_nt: TGTGCCAGCAGCACTGGGACAGGGGGCCGGACAGATACGCAGTATTTT; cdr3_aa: CASSTGTGGRTDTQYF
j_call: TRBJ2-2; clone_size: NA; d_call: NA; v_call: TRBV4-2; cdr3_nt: TGTGCCAGCAGCGAGAGGGACACCGGGGAGCTGTTTTTT; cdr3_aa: CASSERDTGELFF
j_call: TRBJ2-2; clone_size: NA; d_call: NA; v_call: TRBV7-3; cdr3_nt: TGTGCCAGCAGCTTATCTAACACCGGGGAGCTGTTTTTT; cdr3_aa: CASSLSNTGELFF
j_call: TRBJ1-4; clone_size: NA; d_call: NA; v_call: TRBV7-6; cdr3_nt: TGTGCCAGCAGCTTTGTCCCAACAAGAACTAATGAAAAACTGTTTTTT; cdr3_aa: CASSFVPTRTNEKLFF
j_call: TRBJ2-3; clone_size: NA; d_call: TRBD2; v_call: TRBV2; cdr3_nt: TGTGCCAGCAGGCTAACTAGCGGGGCTCGCACCGGGCAGTATTTT; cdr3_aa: CASRLTSGARTGQYF
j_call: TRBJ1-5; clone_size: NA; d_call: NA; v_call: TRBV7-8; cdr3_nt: TGTGCCAGCAGCTTAATAGGCGGGTCTCAGCCCCAGCATTTT; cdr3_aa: CASSLIGGSQPQHF
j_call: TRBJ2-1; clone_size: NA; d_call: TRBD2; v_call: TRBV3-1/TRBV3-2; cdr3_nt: TGTGCCAGCAGCCTAACTAGCGGGAGTAACAATGAGCAGTTCTTC; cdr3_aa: CASSLTSGSNNEQFF
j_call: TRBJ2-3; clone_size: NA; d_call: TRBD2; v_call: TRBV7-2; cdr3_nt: TGTGCCAGCAGCTTAAGGGTAGCGGGAGGTGTCGATACGCAGTATTTT; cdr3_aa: CASSLRVAGGVDTQYF
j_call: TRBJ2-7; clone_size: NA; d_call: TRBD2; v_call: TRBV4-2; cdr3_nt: TGTGCCAGCAGCCAACAGCGGGAGGGTCCCTACGAGCAGTACTTC; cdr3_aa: CASSQQREGPYEQYF
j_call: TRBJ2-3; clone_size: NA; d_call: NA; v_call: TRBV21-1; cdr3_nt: TGTGCCAGCAGCAAAGACCCGTCAGGGGCGGGAGGGCAAACTACGCAGTATTTT; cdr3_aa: CASSKDPSGAGGQTTQYF
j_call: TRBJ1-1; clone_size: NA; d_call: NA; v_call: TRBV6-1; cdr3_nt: TGTGCCAGCAGTGAACAGGGAGGAGTTGCTTTCTTT; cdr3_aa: CASSEQGGVAFF
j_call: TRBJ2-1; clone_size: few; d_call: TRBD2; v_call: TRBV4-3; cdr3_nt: TGCGCCAGCAGCCGAGGACTAGCAAGACGTTACAATGAGCAGTTCTTC; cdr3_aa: CASSRGLARRYNEQFF
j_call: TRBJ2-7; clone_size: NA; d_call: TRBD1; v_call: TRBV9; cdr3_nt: TGTGCCAGCAGCCCGGGACAGTCGGCCTACGAGCAGTACTTC; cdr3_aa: CASSPGQSAYEQYF
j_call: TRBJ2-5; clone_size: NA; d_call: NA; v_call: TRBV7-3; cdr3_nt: TGTGCCAGCAGCCGGTCCGGCAGGGGAGAGACCCAGTACTTC; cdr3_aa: CASSRSGRGETQYF
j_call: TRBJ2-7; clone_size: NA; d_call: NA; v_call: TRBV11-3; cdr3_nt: TGTGCCAGCAGCTTAGAATCCGGGGTCGAGCAGTACTTC; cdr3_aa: CASSLESGVEQYF
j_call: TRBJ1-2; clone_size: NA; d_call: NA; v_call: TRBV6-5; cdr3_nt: TGTGCCAGCAGGGACCCGACAGATGGCTACACCTTC; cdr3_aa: CASRDPTDGYTF
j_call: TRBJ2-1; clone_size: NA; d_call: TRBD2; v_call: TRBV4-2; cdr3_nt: TGTGCCAGCAGCCAAGAGGCAGCGGGAGCTCACAATGAGCAGTTCTTC; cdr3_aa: CASSQEAAGAHNEQFF
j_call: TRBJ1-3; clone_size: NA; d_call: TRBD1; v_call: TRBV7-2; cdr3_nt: TGTGCCAGCAGCTCTACAGGGGGCGGAAACACCATATATTTT; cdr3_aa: CASSSTGGGNTIYF
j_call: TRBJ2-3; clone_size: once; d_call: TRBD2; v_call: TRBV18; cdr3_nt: TGTGCCAGCTCACCGAATGCCGCGGGAGCGGGCACAGATACGCAGTATTTT; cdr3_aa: CASSPNAAGAGTDTQYF
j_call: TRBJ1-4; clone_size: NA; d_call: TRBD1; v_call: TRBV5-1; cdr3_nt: TGCGCCAGCAGCTCCGGACAGGGGGATGAAAAACTGTTTTTT; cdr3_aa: CASSSGQGDEKLFF
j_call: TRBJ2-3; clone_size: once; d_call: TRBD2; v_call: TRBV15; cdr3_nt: TGTGCCACCAGCAGAATAGCGGGAGATACCACAGATACGCAGTATTTT; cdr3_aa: CATSRIAGDTTDTQYF
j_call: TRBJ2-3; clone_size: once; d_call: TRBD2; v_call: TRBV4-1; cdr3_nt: TGCGCCAGCAGCCAAGATCAGGCGGGAGGGCCAGTAGATACGCAGTATTTT; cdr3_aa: CASSQDQAGGPVDTQYF
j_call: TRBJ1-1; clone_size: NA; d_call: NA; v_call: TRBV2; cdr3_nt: TGTGCCAGCAGTGTGGGCCTCTTTGAAGCTTTCTTT; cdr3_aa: CASSVGLFEAFF
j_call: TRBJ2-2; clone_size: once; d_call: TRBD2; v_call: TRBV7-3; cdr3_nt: TGTGCCAGCAGCCCAGCGGGAGGGCCCACCGGGGAGCTGTTTTTT; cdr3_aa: CASSPAGGPTGELFF
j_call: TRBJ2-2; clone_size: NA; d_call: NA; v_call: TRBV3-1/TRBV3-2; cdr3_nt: TGTGCCAGCAGAAAAGAAACAGGGTTCGGCACCGGGGAGCTGTTTTTT; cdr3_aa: CASRKETGFGTGELFF
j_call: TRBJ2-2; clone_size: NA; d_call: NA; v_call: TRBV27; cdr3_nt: TGTGCCAGCAGTTCCCCCATAGGGAGAGTCGCCGGGGAGCTGTTTTTT; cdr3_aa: CASSSPIGRVAGELFF